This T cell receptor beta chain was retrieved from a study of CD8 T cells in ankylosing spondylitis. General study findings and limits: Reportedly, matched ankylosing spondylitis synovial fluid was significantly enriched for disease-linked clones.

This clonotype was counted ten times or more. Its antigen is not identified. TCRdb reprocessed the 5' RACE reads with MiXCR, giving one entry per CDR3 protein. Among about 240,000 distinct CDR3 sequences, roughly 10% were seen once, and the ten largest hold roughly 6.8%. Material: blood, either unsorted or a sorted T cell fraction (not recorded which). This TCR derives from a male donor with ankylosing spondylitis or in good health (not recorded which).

The CDR3 nucleotides are TGCGCCAGCAGCTGGGACGGTAACACTGAAGCTTTCTTT. Translated: CASSWDGNTEAFF. The chain combines TRBV5-1 with TRBJ1-1; D perhaps matches TRBD1 (5 bases). CDR1 is SGHRS and CDR2 is YFSETQ in the germline V gene. The CDR3 totals 13 residues. Trimming cost V 3 bases and J 2 bases, with 8 bases left between them.